The source of this T cell receptor beta chain is a study of blood T cell repertoires in COVID-19. Study details: Sites across the United States, Italy and Spain contributed samples from acute and convalescent COVID-19. The analysed material was cDNA or gDNA that came from T cells, B-cell-depleted T cells, or PBMCs.

Original processing methods: Nucleated cell counts were estimated from reference gene primer amplification. TCRdb's table, derived via immunoSEQ multiplex PCR, lists solely in-frame clones and lacks some. V and J calls and clone size follow that table, whereas D and trimming were derived from the DNA. The sample lists around 280,000 clones, approximately 83% occurring once. Trimming took 4 bases from V and 5 from J; bases not matched to a gene: 8. Germline CDR1 is LNHDA and CDR2 is SQIVND (reference sequence). The CDR3 length is 15 residues. The chain carries TRBV19 and TRBJ1-5, with TRBD1 matching over 7 bases. Sequencing was carried out using peripheral blood. The receptor's source is a woman aged 30 to 39 who had recovered from COVID-19. As DNA, the CDR3 is TGTGCCAGTAGTAGATACAGGGGTGGCGATCAGCCCCAGCATTTT. Its protein is CASSRYRGGDQPQHF.